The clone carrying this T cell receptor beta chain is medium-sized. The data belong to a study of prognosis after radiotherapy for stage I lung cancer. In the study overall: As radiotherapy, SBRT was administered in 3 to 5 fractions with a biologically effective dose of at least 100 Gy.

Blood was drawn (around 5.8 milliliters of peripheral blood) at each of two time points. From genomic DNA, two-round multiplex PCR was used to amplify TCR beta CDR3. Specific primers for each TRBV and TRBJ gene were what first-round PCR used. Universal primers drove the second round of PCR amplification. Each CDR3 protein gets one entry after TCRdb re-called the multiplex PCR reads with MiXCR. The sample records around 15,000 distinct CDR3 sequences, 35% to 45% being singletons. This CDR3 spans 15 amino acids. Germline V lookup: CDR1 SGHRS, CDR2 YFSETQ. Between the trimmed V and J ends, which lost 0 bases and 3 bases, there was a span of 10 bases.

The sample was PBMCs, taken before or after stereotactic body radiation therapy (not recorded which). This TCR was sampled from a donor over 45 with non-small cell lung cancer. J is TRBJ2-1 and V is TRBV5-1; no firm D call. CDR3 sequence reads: CASSLAASLYNEQFF. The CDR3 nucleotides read TGCGCCAGCAGCTTGGCGGCCAGTCTCTACAATGAGCAGTTCTTC.